Following are 29 T cell receptor beta chains from one sample sequenced in a study of T cell responses to AZD1222 COVID-19 vaccine. Only in-frame clones appear in the TCRdb table, and some are missing; sequencing was by immunoSEQ multiplex PCR. The repertoire holds more than 85,000 clones, 81% seen once, with less than 5% in the top ten. The sample here was peripheral blood, taken on day 0 of AZD1222 vaccination. The receptors derive from an adult in good health.

The CDR3 is CASVANVGYATEAFF. DNA of the CDR3: TGTGCCAGCGTTGCGAACGTCGGTTACGCCACTGAAGCTTTCTTT. This rearrangement joins TRBV5-6 to TRBJ1-1; D gene unclear. Trimming removed 7 bases from V and 4 bases from J, with 20 bases in between. The CDR3 runs 15 residues. Germline V lookup: CDR1 SGHDT, CDR2 YYEEEE.

This clone was detected a few times. The genes are TRBV10-3 and TRBJ2-7, with 8 positions matching TRBD2. The CDR3 is made up of 15 amino acids. Germline CDR1 is ENHRY and CDR2 is SYGVKD. V lost 3 bases to trimming and J lost 0 bases; unmatched junction nucleotides: 4. The DNA for the CDR3 is TGTGCCATCAGTGACGGCGGGGGGATCTCCTACGAGCAGTACTTC. Amino acid sequence: CAISDGGGISYEQYF.

The CDR3 DNA reads TGTGCCAGCAGCTTGAACCAGATAAACACCGGGGAGCTGTTTTTT. Translation gives CASSLNQINTGELFF. The J gene is TRBJ2-2, the V gene TRBV5-5; no clear D. CDR1 SGHKS and CDR2 YYEKEE come from the germline V gene (reference sequence). V lost 1 base, J lost 2 bases, and 9 bases lay in between. There are 15 residues in the CDR3.

In this sample, this clone turned up a few times. The V call is TRBV27, the J call TRBJ2-7; 7 bases line up with TRBD1. The germline gives CDR1 MNHEY, CDR2 SMNVEV (reference sequence). The CDR3 length is 15 residues. V shed 8 bases, J shed 2 bases, and the junction held 12 bases outside the gene matches. In nucleotides, the CDR3 is TGTGCCAGCCGGACTTTAGGGGACAGCCCCTACGAGCAGTACTTC. It is translated as CASRTLGDSPYEQYF.

The chain uses TRBV28 and TRBJ2-7, with TRBD1 as a possible D gene (6 bases). V lost 6 bases and J 4 bases, leaving 10 bases between the germline ends. Germline V gene data show CDR1 as MDHEN and CDR2 as SYDVKM. This CDR3 is built from 12 residues. CDR3 region: CASSRTGYEQYF. Here the CDR3 DNA reads TGTGCCAGCAGCCGTACAGGGTACGAGCAGTACTTC.

As DNA, the CDR3 is TGTGCCAGCTCACTATACAGGGGGGCTGACTATGGCTACACCTTC. This sequence encodes CASSLYRGADYGYTF. V usage is TRBV18 and J usage is TRBJ1-2; 8 bases are shared with TRBD1. Germline V gene lookup returns CDR1 KGHSH and CDR2 LQKENI. This CDR3 spans 15 amino acids. The J segment lost 3 bases and the V segment lost 4 bases, leaving 7 bases of the junction unmatched.

CDR3 in amino acids: CASSKVGGGVNTEAFF. The CDR3, as DNA: TGTGCCAGCAGCAAAGTCGGCGGCGGGGTTAACACTGAAGCTTTCTTT. The J gene is TRBJ1-1, the V gene TRBV21-1. TRBV21-1 is recorded as a pseudogene. The CDR3 spans 16 residues.

J is TRBJ2-5 and V is TRBV6-2 or TRBV6-3; D unclear. Germline V lookup: CDR1 MNHEY, CDR2 SVGEGT. Deletions cut 2 bases from V and 5 bases from J, with 12 bases between. The CDR3 runs 14 residues. This CDR3 reads CASSYVSSAETQYF. Here the CDR3 DNA reads TGTGCCAGCAGTTACGTCTCGAGTGCCGAGACCCAGTACTTC.

CDR3 bases: TGTGCCAGCAGTTACGCGGGTATAGCGGCCAGAGATCGGGAGCAGTACTTC. Its translation: CASSYAGIAARDREQYF. The V call is TRBV6-2 or TRBV6-3, the J call TRBJ2-7; TRBD2 might be the D (6 bases). This CDR3 has 17 amino acids. Germline CDR1 reads MNHEY; CDR2 reads SVGEGT. Deletions cut 2 bases from V and 7 bases from J, with 24 bases between.

The chain is built from TRBV10-3 and TRBJ1-4, with D possibly being TRBD1 (6 bases). The germline V gene has CDR1 ENHRY and CDR2 SYGVKD. The CDR3 is made up of 13 amino acids. V gave up 8 bases and J gave up 5 bases, with 12 bases separating them. CDR3 protein: CAIADSPNEKLFF. Here the CDR3 DNA reads TGTGCCATCGCGGACAGCCCGAATGAAAAACTGTTTTTT.

The chain is built from TRBV29-1 and TRBJ2-3, with TRBD1 matching over 7 bases. This CDR3 contains 11 residues. CDR1 and CDR2 from the germline V gene are SQVTM and ANQGSEA. The V segment lost 7 bases and the J segment 4 bases; nucleotides outside the gene matches: 2. For the CDR3, the DNA is TGCAGCGGTGGGACAGCAGATACGCAGTATTTT. The encoded protein is CSGGTADTQYF.

The V gene is TRBV7-9, the J gene TRBJ1-2; TRBD1 agrees at 7 bases. The CDR3 is 14 amino acids. Trimming at V came to 1 base and at J to 8 bases, leaving 7 bases not matched to a gene. CDR1 is SEHNR, CDR2 FQNEAQ, per germline (reference sequence). The chain's CDR3 is CASSLGTTGQGYTF. CDR3 coding DNA: TGTGCCAGCAGCTTAGGGACCACGGGACAGGGCTACACCTTC.

The chain employs TRBV7-2 and TRBJ2-2; 9 nucleotides line up with TRBD2. This CDR3 has 15 residues. Per the germline V gene, CDR1 is SGHTA and CDR2 is FQGNSA. The ends lost 6 bases at V and 4 bases at J; junction bases unmatched: 6. The CDR3 DNA reads TGTGCCAGCAGACGGACTAGCGACCCCACCGGGGAGCTGTTTTTT. Protein: CASRRTSDPTGELFF.

The chain recombines TRBV3-1 (or the pseudogene TRBV3-2) with TRBJ2-4; TRBD2 agrees at 12 bases. The CDR3 loop spans 16 amino acids. V shed 6 bases, J shed 5 bases, and the junction held 8 bases outside the gene matches. Germline lookup yields CDR1 LGHDT and CDR2 YNNKEL (reference sequence). The DNA for the CDR3 is TGTGCCAGCAGTGGACTAGCGGGGATGGCTCAAAACATTCAGTACTTC. Its protein product is CASSGLAGMAQNIQYF.

The chain combines TRBV18 with TRBJ2-1; 8 bases line up with TRBD2. This CDR3 has 15 residues. Germline values: CDR1 KGHSH, CDR2 LQKENI. V lost 1 base to trimming and J lost 3 bases; unmatched junction nucleotides: 2. The CDR3 sequence is CASSPLSGDYNEQFF. The CDR3 DNA sequence: TGTGCCAGCTCACCACTTAGCGGGGACTACAATGAGCAGTTCTTC.

This chain joins TRBV30 and TRBJ1-4; 9 bases are shared with TRBD1. The germline CDR1 and CDR2 sequences are GTSNPN and SVGIG (reference sequence). CDR3 length equals 13 residues. The trim removed 5 bases at V and 7 bases at J, leaving 5 bases unmatched. This chain's CDR3 is CAWGLDRGEKLFF. CDR3 in DNA: TGTGCCTGGGGACTGGACAGGGGTGAAAAACTGTTTTTT.

The gene calls are TRBV5-6 and TRBJ1-2; D gene ambiguous. The CDR3 sequence is 13 residues long. Germline lookup yields CDR1 SGHDT and CDR2 YYEEEE. V lost 3 bases and J 0 bases, leaving 6 bases between the germline ends. CDR3 coding DNA: TGTGCCAGCAGCTCCGAAGCTAACTATGGCTACACCTTC. Protein: CASSSEANYGYTF.

This chain joins TRBV19 and TRBJ2-5; TRBD1 matches at 7 bases. This CDR3 has 15 amino acids. The V gene's germline CDR1 is LNHDA and CDR2 SQIVND (reference sequence). The ends lost 1 base at V and 2 bases at J; junction bases unmatched: 4. The CDR3 nucleotides read TGTGCCAGTAGTATAGGGACAGGAATTCAAGAGACCCAGTACTTC. This encodes CASSIGTGIQETQYF.

The chain uses TRBV6-1 and TRBJ2-1, with a tentative D call TRBD2 (5 bases). CDR3 length: 12 amino acids. Germline lookup yields CDR1 MNHNS and CDR2 SASEGT. Trimming cost V 3 bases and J 9 bases, with 9 bases left between them. The DNA of the CDR3 is TGTGCCAGCAGTGAGGGAGCCGGTGAGCAGTTCTTC. This codes for CASSEGAGEQFF.

The chain combines TRBV28 with TRBJ1-1, with no clear D. Trimming left V 5 bases short and J 4 bases short, with 17 bases between. Germline V CDR1 and CDR2: MDHEN, SYDVKM. This CDR3 has 15 residues. The CDR3 coding sequence is TGTGCCAGCAGTCCCGCCGGAGGGTCTGGCACTGAAGCTTTCTTT. Translating gives CASSPAGGSGTEAFF. The entire variable domain, with the rest obtained from reference TRBV28 and TRBJ1-1, is as follows: DVKVTQSSRYLVKRTGEKVFLECVQDMDHENMFWYRQDPGLGLRLIYFSYDVKMKEKGDIPEGYSVSREKKERFSLILESASTNQTSMYLCASSPAGGSGTEAFFGQGTRLTVV.

The V and J genes are TRBV5-1 and TRBJ2-7, with TRBD1 matching over 9 bases. This CDR3 contains 17 residues. With 4 bases clipped from V and 1 base from J, the junction kept 12 bases outside the gene matches. The germline V gene encodes CDR1 SGHRS and CDR2 YFSETQ. The CDR3 nucleotides read TGCGCCAGCAGCGCCGGGACAGGGATGGTAGGGTCCTACGAGCAGTACTTC. It yields the protein CASSAGTGMVGSYEQYF.

The chain couples TRBV6-2 or TRBV6-3 to TRBJ1-1; D uncertain. Trimming took 0 bases from V and 0 from J, leaving 8 bases between them. The CDR3 sequence is 15 residues long. Germline V gives CDR1 MNHEY, CDR2 SVGEGT. The CDR3 is CASSYSGRLNTEAFF. Written as DNA, the CDR3 is TGTGCCAGCAGTTACTCCGGGAGGTTGAACACTGAAGCTTTCTTT.

The sample holds one count of this clone. The chain recombines TRBV7-2 with TRBJ1-2; 8 nucleotides agree with TRBD1. The CDR3 spans 13 residues. Germline V lookup: CDR1 SGHTA, CDR2 FQGNSA. V shed 6 bases and J 4 bases; nucleotides not matched to a gene: 4. CDR3 DNA: TGTGCCAGCAGTTCAGACAGGGGCTATGGCTACACCTTC. Encoded protein: CASSSDRGYGYTF.

V and J are TRBV28 and TRBJ1-4, with D perhaps TRBD1 (5 bases). The germline V gene has CDR1 MDHEN and CDR2 SYDVKM. V was cut by 4 bases and J by 3 bases, with 12 bases left in between. The CDR3 loop spans 15 amino acids. The CDR3 DNA is TGTGCCAGCAGTTCCGGGGCCACCTCTAATGAAAAACTGTTTTTT. Translated: CASSSGATSNEKLFF.

CDR3 protein: CASSFLDTQYF. The CDR3 DNA sequence: TGTGCCAGCAGTTTCCTAGATACGCAGTATTTT. J is TRBJ2-3 and V is TRBV28; D not resolved. The CDR3 extends over 11 amino acids. V was shortened by 3 bases and J by 5 bases, with 3 bases between the two germline ends. CDR1 and CDR2 (germline): MDHEN, SYDVKM.

The rearrangement uses TRBV18 and TRBJ1-3, with a possible D match to TRBD1 (5 bases). The CDR3 sequence is 15 residues long. Looked up from germline, CDR1 is KGHSH and CDR2 is LQKENI. V was pared by 3 bases and J by 4 bases, with 13 bases between. CDR3 amino acids: CASSPPGSGGNTIYF. DNA of the CDR3: TGTGCCAGCTCACCCCCCGGATCAGGGGGAAACACCATATATTTT.

This clone was counted a few times. The V call is TRBV15, the J call TRBJ2-7; a weak D match, TRBD2 (6 bases). V shed 5 bases and J shed 0 bases, with 11 bases lying between them. The CDR3 runs to 14 residues. Germline V CDR1 and CDR2: LNHNV, YYDKDF (reference sequence). CDR3 sequence (DNA): TGTGCCACCAGCCGAGGAGGGAGCTCCTACGAGCAGTACTTC. As protein: CATSRGGSSYEQYF.

This clone showed up just a few times. The gene calls are TRBV3-1 (or the pseudogene TRBV3-2) and TRBJ1-3; D remains ambiguous. CDR3 size: 15 residues. Germline assignment: CDR1 LGHDT and CDR2 YNNKEL (reference sequence). Trimming cost V 5 bases and J 0 bases, with 11 bases left between them. CDR3 region: CASSWQLLSGNTIYF. CDR3 bases: TGTGCCAGCAGCTGGCAGCTCCTCTCTGGAAACACCATATATTTT.

The CDR3 nucleotides read TGTGCCAGCAGTTTACTCGGGAACACTGAAGCTTTCTTT. Translation: CASSLLGNTEAFF. This sequence joins TRBV27 and TRBJ1-1; D is uncertain. Germline V gives CDR1 MNHEY, CDR2 SMNVEV (reference sequence). Trimming took 2 bases from V and 1 from J, leaving 5 bases between them. This CDR3 has 13 amino acids.